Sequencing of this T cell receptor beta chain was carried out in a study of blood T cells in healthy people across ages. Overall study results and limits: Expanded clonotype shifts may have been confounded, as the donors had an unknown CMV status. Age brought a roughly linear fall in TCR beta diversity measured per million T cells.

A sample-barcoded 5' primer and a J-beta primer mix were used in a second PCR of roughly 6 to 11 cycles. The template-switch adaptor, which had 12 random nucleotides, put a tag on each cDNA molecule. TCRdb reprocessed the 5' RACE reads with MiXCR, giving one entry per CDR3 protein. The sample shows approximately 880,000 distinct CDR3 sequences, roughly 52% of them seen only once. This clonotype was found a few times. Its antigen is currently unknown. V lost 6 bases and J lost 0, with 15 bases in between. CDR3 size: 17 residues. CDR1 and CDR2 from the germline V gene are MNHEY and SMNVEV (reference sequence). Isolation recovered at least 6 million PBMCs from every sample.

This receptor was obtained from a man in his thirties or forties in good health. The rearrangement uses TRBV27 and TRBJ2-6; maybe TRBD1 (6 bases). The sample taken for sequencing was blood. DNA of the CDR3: TGTGCCAGCAGGCCCCGGGACACCTACTCTGGGGCCAACGTCCTGACTTTC. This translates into CASRPRDTYSGANVLTF. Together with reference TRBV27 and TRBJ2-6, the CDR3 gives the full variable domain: EAQVTQNPRYLITVTGKKLTVTCSQNMNHEYMSWYRQDPGLGLRQIYYSMNVEVTDKGDVPEGYKVSRKEKRNFPLILESPSPNQTSLYFCASRPRDTYSGANVLTFGAGSRLTVL.